These T cell receptor beta chains were read from a single sample in a study of blood T cell repertoires in COVID-19. Here immunoSEQ multiplex PCR was the method, and the copy in TCRdb shows in-frame clones only, minus some. Seen here are roughly 80,000 clones, about nine tenths observed once, and the top ten hold more than 1.5%. The sequencing sample was made of peripheral blood. Receptor source: an older woman with acute or convalescent COVID-19. CDR3s include the opening cysteine and the closing phenylalanine or tryptophan. The order of the fields is V gene, D gene, clone size, J gene, CDR3 protein, CDR3 DNA. D genes are given only for firm matches. Clone size is not always given. Where it is, it says once, few, many or a class for expanded clones.

v_call: TRBV19; d_call: -; clone_size: -; j_call: TRBJ2-1; cdr3_aa: CASSGPGVSYNEQFF; cdr3_nt: TGTGCCAGTAGCGGGCCGGGAGTTAGCTACAATGAGCAGTTCTTC
v_call: TRBV7-2; d_call: -; clone_size: -; j_call: TRBJ2-7; cdr3_aa: CASSKGGLSADEQYF; cdr3_nt: TGTGCCAGCAGCAAAGGGGGTCTATCCGCCGACGAGCAGTACTTC
v_call: TRBV27; d_call: TRBD1; clone_size: -; j_call: TRBJ2-1; cdr3_aa: CASSSTGDEQFF; cdr3_nt: TGTGCCAGCAGTTCGACAGGGGATGAGCAGTTCTTC
v_call: TRBV5-3; d_call: -; clone_size: once; j_call: TRBJ2-5; cdr3_aa: CARSLDRGEFCGSQYF; cdr3_nt: TGTGCCAGAAGCTTGGATCGCGGGGAGTTTTGTGGGTCCCAGTACTTC
v_call: TRBV7-3; d_call: TRBD1; clone_size: -; j_call: TRBJ1-4; cdr3_aa: CASSSGQGREKLFF; cdr3_nt: TGTGCCAGCAGCTCCGGACAGGGACGTGAAAAACTGTTTTTT
v_call: TRBV6-6; d_call: TRBD1; clone_size: -; j_call: TRBJ2-7; cdr3_aa: CASRFGTGGYEQYF; cdr3_nt: TGTGCCAGCAGATTCGGGACAGGGGGCTACGAGCAGTACTTC
v_call: TRBV4-2; d_call: -; clone_size: -; j_call: TRBJ1-1; cdr3_aa: CASSQDLTGDAFF; cdr3_nt: TGTGCCAGCAGCCAAGATCTGACAGGCGACGCTTTCTTT
v_call: TRBV2; d_call: -; clone_size: -; j_call: TRBJ2-7; cdr3_aa: CASSEGPGDLYEQYF; cdr3_nt: TGTGCCAGCAGTGAAGGTCCAGGGGACCTATACGAGCAGTACTTC
v_call: TRBV28; d_call: TRBD1; clone_size: -; j_call: TRBJ1-1; cdr3_aa: CASSSIDRVNTEAFF; cdr3_nt: TGTGCCAGCAGTTCAATCGACAGGGTGAACACTGAAGCTTTCTTT
v_call: TRBV7-2; d_call: -; clone_size: -; j_call: TRBJ1-6; cdr3_aa: CASSLGRQDNSPLHF; cdr3_nt: TGTGCCAGCAGCTTAGGTCGGCAGGATAATTCACCCCTCCACTTT
v_call: TRBV25-1; d_call: -; clone_size: -; j_call: TRBJ1-1; cdr3_aa: CASSQTGKPKNTEAFF; cdr3_nt: TGTGCCAGCAGCCAAACAGGGAAACCTAAGAACACTGAAGCTTTCTTT
v_call: TRBV14; d_call: TRBD1; clone_size: few; j_call: TRBJ2-5; cdr3_aa: CASSQDWDRRTETQYF; cdr3_nt: TGTGCCAGCAGCCAAGATTGGGACAGGAGGACAGAGACCCAGTACTTC
v_call: TRBV7-9; d_call: -; clone_size: few; j_call: TRBJ2-7; cdr3_aa: CASSLIDYEQYF; cdr3_nt: TGTGCCAGCAGCTTAATAGACTACGAGCAGTACTTC
v_call: TRBV4-1; d_call: TRBD1; clone_size: -; j_call: TRBJ2-7; cdr3_aa: CASSQELLGQGNYEQYF; cdr3_nt: TGCGCCAGCAGCCAAGAACTCCTCGGACAGGGCAACTACGAGCAGTACTTC
v_call: TRBV19; d_call: -; clone_size: once; j_call: TRBJ1-4; cdr3_aa: CASSILSLGAEKLFF; cdr3_nt: TGTGCCAGTAGTATTCTCTCCCTGGGGGCTGAAAAACTGTTTTTT
v_call: TRBV23-1; d_call: TRBD2; clone_size: -; j_call: TRBJ2-1; cdr3_aa: CARSRPVAGVTYNEQFF; cdr3_nt: TGCGCCCGCAGTCGACCGGTAGCGGGAGTAACCTACAATGAGCAGTTCTTC